The 10 T cell receptor beta chains below come from one sample, sequenced in a study of cytomegalovirus exposure and HLA in healthy donors. Vbeta (60) and Jbeta (13) primers were used in the PCR. Measured with immunoSEQ multiplex PCR; TCRdb has only the in-frame clones, and not every one. The sample lists some 66,000 clones, approximately 78% seen once, with approximately 9.9% in the top ten. Specimen: PBMCs. These receptors originate from a man aged 40-49 years in good health and CMV-seronegative.

The V gene is TRBV19, the J gene TRBJ2-3; TRBD2 aligns across 12 bases. With V trimmed by 0 bases and J by 2 bases, 9 bases remained unmatched. Per the germline V gene, CDR1 is LNHDA and CDR2 is SQIVND (reference sequence). The CDR3 length is 19 residues. The CDR3 nucleotides are TGTGCCAGTAGTATAGATCTTTTGACTAGCGGGAGTATCACAGATACGCAGTATTTT. Its protein product is CASSIDLLTSGSITDTQYF.

V and J are TRBV5-4 and TRBJ1-1; tentative D call: TRBD1 (5 bases). Germline values: CDR1 SGHNT, CDR2 YYREEE (reference sequence). With 0 bases removed from V and 10 bases from J, the gap between germline ends came to 10 bases. The CDR3 extends over 12 amino acids. CDR3 coding DNA: TGTGCCAGCAGCTTGGGGCAGGGTGGAGCTTTCTTT. It yields the protein CASSLGQGGAFF.

This clone was found a few times. Here the CDR3 DNA reads TGTGCCAGCATTGGACTAGCGATTTCCATGACCCAGTTCTTC. Protein product: CASIGLAISMTQFF. The chain uses TRBV7-9 and TRBJ2-1; 9 positions agree with TRBD2. The CDR3 sequence is 14 residues long. Germline lookup yields CDR1 SEHNR and CDR2 FQNEAQ (reference sequence). V lost 7 bases to trimming and J lost 13 bases; unmatched junction nucleotides: 14.

This clone appeared a few times. The V and J genes are TRBV6-5 and TRBJ1-1; no reliable D call. Germline values: CDR1 MNHEY, CDR2 SVGAGI. The CDR3 is 14 residues long. The V end lost 6 bases, the J end lost 3 bases, and 14 bases lay between the germline ends. The CDR3 DNA is TGTGCCAGCAGCCCCGACTCATACTACACTGAAGCTTTCTTT. It codes for CASSPDSYYTEAFF.

The count of this clone is one. V gene TRBV11-2 combines with J gene TRBJ2-7, with 10 bases identical to TRBD2. Per the germline V gene, CDR1 is SGHAT and CDR2 is FQNNGV. CDR3 size: 15 residues. Losses at the gene ends were 3 bases for V and 6 bases for J; bases not matched to a gene: 8. The CDR3 loop reads CASSFDLAGALEQYF. The CDR3 bases are TGTGCCAGCAGCTTCGACCTAGCGGGGGCTCTCGAGCAGTACTTC. Supplemented by reference TRBV11-2 and TRBJ2-7, the full variable domain reads EAGVAQSPRYKIIEKRQSVAFWCNPISGHATLYWYQQILGQGPKLLIQFQNNGVVDDSQLPKDRFSAERLKGVDSTLKIQPAKLEDSAVYLCASSFDLAGALEQYFGPGTRLTVT.

The J gene is TRBJ2-7, the V gene TRBV7-2, with 9 bases lining up with TRBD1. CDR1 and CDR2 from the germline V gene are SGHTA and FQGNSA. This CDR3 is built from 15 residues. V lost 5 bases to trimming and J lost 2 bases; unmatched junction nucleotides: 7. As DNA, the CDR3 is TGTGCCAGCAGCCCCGGGACAGGGTTCACCTACGAGCAGTACTTC. This translates into CASSPGTGFTYEQYF.

This chain joins TRBV29-1 and TRBJ2-1; D call uncertain. The CDR3 consists of 14 residues. From germline, CDR1 is SQVTM and CDR2 ANQGSEA. V was clipped by 7 bases and J by 4 bases, with 17 bases between them. The CDR3 region is CSALAERFYNEQFF. The CDR3 DNA is TGCAGCGCCTTAGCAGAGAGATTTTACAATGAGCAGTTCTTC.

The chain employs TRBV28 and TRBJ1-2; tentatively, D is TRBD1 (6 bases). Trimming removed 5 bases from V and 5 bases from J, with 12 bases in between. Germline loops: CDR1 MDHEN, CDR2 SYDVKM. CDR3 size: 13 residues. CDR3 amino acids: CASSRDTRYGYTF. CDR3 bases: TGTGCCAGCAGTCGGGACACTAGGTATGGCTACACCTTC.

This chain links TRBV4-2 with TRBJ1-4, with D possibly being TRBD1 (6 bases). The CDR3 consists of 20 residues. V lost 4 bases and J lost 6, with 30 bases in between. CDR1 and CDR2 from the germline V gene are LGHNA and YNFKEQ. The CDR3 bases are TGTGCCAGCAGCCTCGACCTAGGGGGGGGCGGCCGGCCGGGGGATGAAAAACTGTTTTTT. Translated, it gives CASSLDLGGGGRPGDEKLFF.

The genes are TRBV19 and TRBJ2-2, with D possibly being TRBD2 (5 bases). The CDR3 totals 14 residues. Trimming left V 5 bases short and J 1 base short, with 8 bases between. The germline CDR1 and CDR2 sequences are LNHDA and SQIVND (reference sequence). The CDR3: CASSFGGNTGELFF. The DNA of the CDR3 is TGTGCCAGTAGTTTTGGAGGGAACACCGGGGAGCTGTTTTTT.